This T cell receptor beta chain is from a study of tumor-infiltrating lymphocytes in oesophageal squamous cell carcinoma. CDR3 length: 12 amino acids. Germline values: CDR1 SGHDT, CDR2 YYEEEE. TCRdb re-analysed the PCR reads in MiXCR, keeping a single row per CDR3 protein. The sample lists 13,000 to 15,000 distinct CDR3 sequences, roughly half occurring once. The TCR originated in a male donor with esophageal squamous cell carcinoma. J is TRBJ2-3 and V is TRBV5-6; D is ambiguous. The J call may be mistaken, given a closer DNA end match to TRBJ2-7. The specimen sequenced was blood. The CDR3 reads CASSFELYEQYF. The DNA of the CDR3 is TGTGCCAGCAGCTTCGAGCTCTACGAGCAGTACTTC.